The source of this TCR beta chain is a study of beta chain features in type 1 diabetes. In this sample, this clone turned up a few times. Its target is unknown. CD4+ cells of the naive, central memory, regulatory and stem cell-like memory types were sorted via CD45RO/CCR7/CD25/CD127/CD95/CD27. Study-level points and caveats: All four CD4+ subsets from Type 1 diabetes patients carried moderately but significantly shorter TCRB CDR3s.

Expressed TCRB transcripts were sequenced because the entire RNA isolate underwent reverse transcription. The data were produced by immunoSEQ multiplex PCR, yet TCRdb's version contains in-frame clones alone and is incomplete. The table shows roughly 730,000 clones, with roughly 13% occurring only once. Material for sequencing was naive CD4+ T cells from blood. The source of this sequence is a man aged 18 to 30 with type 1 diabetes.

The CDR3 reads CASSSWAGGYNEQFF. CDR3 DNA sequence: TGTGCCAGCAGCTCGTGGGCGGGGGGGTACAATGAGCAGTTCTTC. The rearrangement links TRBV7-2 to TRBJ2-1, with 9 nucleotides matching TRBD2. CDR1 is SGHTA and CDR2 is FQGNSA in the germline V gene. V was pared by 4 bases and J by 4 bases, with 5 bases of the junction left unmatched. The CDR3 totals 15 residues.